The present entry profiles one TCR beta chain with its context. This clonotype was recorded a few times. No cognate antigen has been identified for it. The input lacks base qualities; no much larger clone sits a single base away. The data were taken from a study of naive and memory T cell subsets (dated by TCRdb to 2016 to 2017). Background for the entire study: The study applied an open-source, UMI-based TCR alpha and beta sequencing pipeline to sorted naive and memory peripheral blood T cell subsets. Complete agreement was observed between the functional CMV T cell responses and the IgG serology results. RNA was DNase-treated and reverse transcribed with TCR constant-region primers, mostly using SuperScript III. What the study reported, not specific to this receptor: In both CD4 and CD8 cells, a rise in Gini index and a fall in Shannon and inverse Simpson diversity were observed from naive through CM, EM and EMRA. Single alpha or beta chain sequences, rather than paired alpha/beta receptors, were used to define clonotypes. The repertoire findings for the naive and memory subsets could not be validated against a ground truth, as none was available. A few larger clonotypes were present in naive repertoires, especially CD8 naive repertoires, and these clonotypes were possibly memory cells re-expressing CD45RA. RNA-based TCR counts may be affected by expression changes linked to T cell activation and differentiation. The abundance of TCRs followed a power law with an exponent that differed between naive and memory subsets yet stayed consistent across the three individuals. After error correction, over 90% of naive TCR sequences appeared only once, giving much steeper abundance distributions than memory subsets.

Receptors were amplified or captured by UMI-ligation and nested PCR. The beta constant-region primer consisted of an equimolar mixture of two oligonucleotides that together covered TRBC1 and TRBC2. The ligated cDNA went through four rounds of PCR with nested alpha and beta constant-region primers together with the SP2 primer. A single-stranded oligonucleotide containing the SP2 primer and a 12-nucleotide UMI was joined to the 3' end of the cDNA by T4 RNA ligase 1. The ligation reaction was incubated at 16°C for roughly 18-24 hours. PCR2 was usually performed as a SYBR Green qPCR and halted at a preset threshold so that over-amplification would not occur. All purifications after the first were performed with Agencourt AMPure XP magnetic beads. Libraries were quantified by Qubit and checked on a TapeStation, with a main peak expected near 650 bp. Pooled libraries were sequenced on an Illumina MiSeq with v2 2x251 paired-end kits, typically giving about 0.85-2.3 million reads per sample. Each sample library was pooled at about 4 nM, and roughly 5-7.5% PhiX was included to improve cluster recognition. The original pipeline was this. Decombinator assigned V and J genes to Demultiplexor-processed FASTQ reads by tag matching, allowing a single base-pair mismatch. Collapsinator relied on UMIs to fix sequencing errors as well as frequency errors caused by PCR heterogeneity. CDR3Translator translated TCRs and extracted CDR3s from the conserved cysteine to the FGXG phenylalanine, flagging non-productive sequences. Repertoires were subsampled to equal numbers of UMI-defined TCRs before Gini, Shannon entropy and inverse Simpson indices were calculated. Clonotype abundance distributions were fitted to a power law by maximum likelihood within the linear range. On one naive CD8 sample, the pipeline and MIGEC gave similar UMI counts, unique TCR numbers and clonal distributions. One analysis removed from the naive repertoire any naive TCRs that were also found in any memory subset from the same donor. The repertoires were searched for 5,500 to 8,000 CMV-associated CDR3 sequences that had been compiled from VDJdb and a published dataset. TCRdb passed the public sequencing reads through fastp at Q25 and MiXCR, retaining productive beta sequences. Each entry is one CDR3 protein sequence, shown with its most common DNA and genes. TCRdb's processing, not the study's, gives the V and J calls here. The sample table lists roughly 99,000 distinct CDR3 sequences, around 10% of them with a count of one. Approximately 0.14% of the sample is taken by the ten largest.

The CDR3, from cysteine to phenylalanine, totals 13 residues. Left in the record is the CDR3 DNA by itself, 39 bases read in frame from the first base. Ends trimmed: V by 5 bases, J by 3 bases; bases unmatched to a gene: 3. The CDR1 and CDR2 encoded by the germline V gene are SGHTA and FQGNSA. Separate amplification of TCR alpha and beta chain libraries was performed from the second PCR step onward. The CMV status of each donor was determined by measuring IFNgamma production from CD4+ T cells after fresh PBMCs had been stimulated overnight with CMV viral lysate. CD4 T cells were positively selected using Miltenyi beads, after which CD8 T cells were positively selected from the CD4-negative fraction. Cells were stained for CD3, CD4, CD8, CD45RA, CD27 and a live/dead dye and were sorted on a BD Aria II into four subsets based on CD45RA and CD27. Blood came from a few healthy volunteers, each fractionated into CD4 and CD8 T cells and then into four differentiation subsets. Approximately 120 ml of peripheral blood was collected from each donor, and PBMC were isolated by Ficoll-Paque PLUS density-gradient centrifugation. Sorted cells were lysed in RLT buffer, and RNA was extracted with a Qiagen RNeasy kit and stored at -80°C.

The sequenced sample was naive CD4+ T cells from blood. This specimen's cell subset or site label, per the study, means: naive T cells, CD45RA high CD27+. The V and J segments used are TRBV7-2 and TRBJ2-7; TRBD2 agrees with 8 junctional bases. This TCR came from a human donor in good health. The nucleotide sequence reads TGTGCCAGCAGCGTTGGGACTAGCTACGAGCAGTACTTC. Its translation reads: CASSVGTSYEQYF.